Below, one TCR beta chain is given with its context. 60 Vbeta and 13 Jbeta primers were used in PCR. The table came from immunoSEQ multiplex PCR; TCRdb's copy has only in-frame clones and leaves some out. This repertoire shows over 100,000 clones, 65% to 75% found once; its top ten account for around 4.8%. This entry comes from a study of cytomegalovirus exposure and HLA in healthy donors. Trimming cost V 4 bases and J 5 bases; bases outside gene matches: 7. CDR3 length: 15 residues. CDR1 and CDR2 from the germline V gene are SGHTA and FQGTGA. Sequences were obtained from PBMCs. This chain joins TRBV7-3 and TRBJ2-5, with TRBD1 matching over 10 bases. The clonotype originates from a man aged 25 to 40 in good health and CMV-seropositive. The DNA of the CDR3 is TGTGCCAGCAGCTCTCCCGGGACAGGGGACGAGACCCAGTACTTC. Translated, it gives CASSSPGTGDETQYF.